The 20 T cell receptor beta chains below all came from one sample that was sequenced in a study of beta chain features in type 1 diabetes. General study points: Shorter TCRB CDR3s, moderately but significantly so, were found in Type 1 diabetes patients in all four CD4+ subsets.

Which antigens these TCRs recognize remains unknown. The investigators reverse transcribed all of the isolated RNA, so they sequenced expressed TCRB transcripts. Repertoires were generated with immunoSEQ multiplex PCR, while TCRdb's copy carries only in-frame clones and drops some. The table shows around 160,000 clones, with 9% occurring only once. Sequencing was performed on central memory CD4+ T cells from blood. The origin of the receptors is a woman aged 25 to 39 with type 1 diabetes.

The chain combines TRBV5-1 with TRBJ2-5, with 9 bases identical to TRBD1. V lost 4 bases to trimming and J lost 0 bases; unmatched junction nucleotides: 10. The CDR3 is made up of 17 amino acids. Germline V gene sequence: CDR1 SGHRS, CDR2 YFSETQ. The CDR3 coding sequence is TGCGCCAGCAGCCAGGGGGTGGGGACAGGGCACCAAGAGACCCAGTACTTC. Protein: CASSQGVGTGHQETQYF.

V usage is TRBV28 and J usage is TRBJ1-4, with no clear D. There are 13 residues in the CDR3. Trimming removed 6 bases from V and 0 bases from J, with 5 bases in between. The germline V gene encodes CDR1 MDHEN and CDR2 SYDVKM. Written as DNA, the CDR3 is TGTGCCAGCAGCAGAACAACTAATGAAAAACTGTTTTTT. Residues: CASSRTTNEKLFF.

This clone appeared a few times. V is TRBV29-1 and J is TRBJ2-5; 10 bases map to TRBD2. The CDR3 length is 13 residues. Germline V lookup: CDR1 SQVTM, CDR2 ANQGSEA. V lost 7 bases to trimming and J lost 5 bases; unmatched junction nucleotides: 7. CDR3: CSGRTSGGETQYF. CDR3 coding DNA: TGCAGCGGGAGGACTAGCGGTGGGGAGACCCAGTACTTC.

This clone has a handful of counts. The rearrangement links TRBV5-4 to TRBJ1-2; the match to TRBD1 covers 11 bases. V shed 3 bases, J shed 6 bases, and the junction held 13 bases outside the gene matches. CDR1 is SGHNT, CDR2 YYREEE, per germline (reference sequence). The CDR3 loop spans 17 amino acids. In DNA, the CDR3 is TGTGCCAGCAGCTCTTCCGGGACAGGGGGGATTTTCGATGGCTACACCTTC. It yields the protein CASSSSGTGGIFDGYTF.

This clone was seen only a few times. This chain links TRBV19 with TRBJ2-3; TRBD1 aligns across 8 bases. V trimming: 9 bases; J trimming: 2 bases; junction bases outside the gene matches: 19. The CDR3 totals 18 residues. Germline assignment: CDR1 LNHDA and CDR2 SQIVND (reference sequence). The CDR3 loop is CASRRLRQGMAPTDTQYF. CDR3 sequence (DNA): TGTGCCAGCAGAAGACTTAGACAGGGGATGGCCCCCACAGATACGCAGTATTTT. Complete variable domain (other parts from reference TRBV19 and TRBJ2-3): DGGITQSPKYLFRKEGQNVTLSCEQNLNHDAMYWYRQDPGQGLRLIYYSQIVNDFQKGDIAEGYSVSREKKESFPLTVTSAQKNPTAFYLCASRRLRQGMAPTDTQYFGPGTRLTVL.

This sequence joins TRBV5-6 and TRBJ2-5, with TRBD1 identical over 8 bases. This CDR3 is 16 amino acids long. Germline CDR1 reads SGHDT; CDR2 reads YYEEEE. V dropped 0 bases and J dropped 2; count of bases not matched to a gene: 6. The CDR3 region has the DNA TGTGCCAGCAGCTTGGTGGGGACAGGCCATCAAGAGACCCAGTACTTC. Its protein product is CASSLVGTGHQETQYF.

The chain employs TRBV20-1 and TRBJ2-4; no clear D. V was shortened by 3 bases and J by 4 bases, with 4 bases between the two germline ends. Per germline, CDR1 DFQATT and CDR2 SNEGSKA (reference sequence). The CDR3 is 11 residues long. CDR3 nucleotide sequence: TGCAGTGCTAGCGCGAAAAACATTCAGTACTTC. It codes for CSASAKNIQYF.

This clone was recorded at least ten times. The CDR3 DNA sequence: TGTGCCAGCCCCGGGGAAACCAGGGATACGCAGTATTTT. Translated: CASPGETRDTQYF. V and J are TRBV5-4 and TRBJ2-3; tentatively, D is TRBD2 (5 bases). CDR3 length equals 13 residues. Germline V CDR1 and CDR2: SGHNT, YYREEE (reference sequence). The V and J ends lost 7 bases and 6 bases respectively, with 15 bases between them.

This clone was counted between two and nine times. Germline and junction disagree at one end, which may indicate a read error. Distinct nucleotide sequences in the sample also encode this CDR3. The chain uses TRBV5-4 and TRBJ2-1, with D uncertain. The CDR3 runs to 14 residues. CDR1 SGHNT and CDR2 YYREEE come from the germline V gene (reference sequence). CDR3 in amino acids: CASSRGEAYNEQFF. The CDR3 nucleotides are TGCGCCAGCAGCCGAGGAGAAGCCTACAATGAGCAGTTCTTC.

This clone was counted only a few times. This chain uses TRBV2 with TRBJ2-5; tentatively, D is TRBD2 (6 bases). Trimming cost V 2 bases and J 4 bases, with 11 bases left between them. There are 14 residues in the CDR3. CDR1 SNHLY and CDR2 FYNNEI come from the germline V gene. The CDR3 reads CASSENGRGETQYF. CDR3 bases: TGTGCCAGCAGTGAAAATGGGCGGGGAGAGACCCAGTACTTC.

This clone was counted between two and nine times. The V call is TRBV5-4, the J call TRBJ2-1, with D possibly being TRBD2 (6 bases). Between the trimmed V and J ends, which lost 3 bases and 7 bases, there was a span of 11 bases. In germline, CDR1 is SGHNT, CDR2 YYREEE (reference sequence). This CDR3 spans 13 amino acids. The CDR3 loop reads CASSSGTVNEQFF. For the CDR3, the DNA is TGTGCCAGCAGCTCGGGGACTGTAAATGAGCAGTTCTTC.

The gene calls are TRBV18 and TRBJ1-2; D unclear. The CDR3 runs to 16 residues. V was cut by 2 bases and J by 0 bases, with 13 bases left in between. CDR1 and CDR2 from the germline V gene are KGHSH and LQKENI. CDR3 region: CASSPFGAKSNYGYTF. CDR3 in DNA: TGTGCCAGCTCACCATTCGGAGCGAAGTCTAACTATGGCTACACCTTC.

The genes are TRBV18 and TRBJ2-1; no definite D call. Germline loops: CDR1 KGHSH, CDR2 LQKENI. The CDR3 runs 16 residues. V lost 3 bases and J lost 0, with 12 bases in between. The CDR3 protein is CASSPSERISYNEQFF. The CDR3 nucleotides are TGTGCCAGCTCACCTTCAGAGCGTATCTCCTACAATGAGCAGTTCTTC.

The chain combines TRBV16 with TRBJ1-2; no definite D call. CDR3 length equals 13 residues. Germline V gene sequence: CDR1 KGHSY, CDR2 FQNENV. V lost 7 bases to trimming and J lost 0 bases, with 9 bases between them. As DNA, the CDR3 is TGTGCCAGCACCCCTAATTCTAACTATGGCTACACCTTC. Amino acid sequence: CASTPNSNYGYTF. Variable domain in full (rest from reference TRBV16 and TRBJ1-2): GEEVAQTPKHLVRGEGQKAKLYCAPIKGHSYVFWYQQVLKNEFKFLISFQNENVFDETGMPKERFSAKCLPNSPCSLEIQATKLEDSAVYFCASTPNSNYGYTFGSGTRLTVV.

This clone has just a few counts. The genes are TRBV9 and TRBJ2-1, with D maybe TRBD2 (6 bases). The V end lost 2 bases, the J end lost 12 bases, and 18 bases lay between the germline ends. In germline, CDR1 is SGDLS, CDR2 YYNGEE. The CDR3 extends over 14 amino acids. The CDR3 coding sequence is TGTGCCAGCAGCGTTAATTCGGGGGAGCCATCGCAGTTCTTC. It specifies CASSVNSGEPSQFF.

The chain has TRBV30 and TRBJ2-1; 9 nucleotides match TRBD2. Germline CDR1 and CDR2: GTSNPN and SVGIG (reference sequence). The CDR3 totals 13 residues. The junction had 5 bases not matched to a gene; V was cut back by 2 bases and J by 9 bases. The CDR3 DNA is TGTGCCTGGAGTCGACAAGCGGGAGGTGAGCAGTTCTTC. Amino acid sequence: CAWSRQAGGEQFF.

This clone appeared a few times. The chain's CDR3 is CASSQERDSGNLYTF. For the CDR3, the DNA is TGTGCCAGCAGCCAAGAGAGAGACAGTGGGAACCTCTACACCTTC. This chain links TRBV4-2 with TRBJ1-2, with TRBD1 as a possible D gene (5 bases). Germline V gene data show CDR1 as LGHNA and CDR2 as YNFKEQ. Trimming left V 0 bases short and J 10 bases short, with 18 bases between. This CDR3 spans 15 amino acids.

The rearrangement joins TRBV28 to TRBJ2-1; 14 bases align to TRBD2. CDR3 length: 16 amino acids. V lost 6 bases, J lost 8 bases, and 9 bases stayed unmatched. Germline lookup yields CDR1 MDHEN and CDR2 SYDVKM. The CDR3 sequence: CASRHSGTSGSYEQFF. CDR3 bases: TGTGCCAGCAGACACTCCGGGACTAGCGGGAGCTATGAGCAGTTCTTC.

This clone was observed a few times. The CDR3 DNA reads as TGTGCCAGCAGCGAAAACAGGGACGGAGGCTACGAGCAGTACTTC. This encodes CASSENRDGGYEQYF. The V call is TRBV25-1, the J call TRBJ2-7, with D possibly being TRBD1 (6 bases). The V and J ends lost 6 bases and 3 bases respectively, with 18 bases between them. The CDR3 loop spans 15 amino acids. Per germline, CDR1 MGHDK and CDR2 SYGVNS.

This clone was observed a single time. The chain uses TRBV11-2 and TRBJ2-3; D might be TRBD1 (6 bases). The CDR3 contains 13 residues. V lost 5 bases and J 8 bases, leaving 14 bases between the germline ends. Per the germline V gene, CDR1 is SGHAT and CDR2 is FQNNGV. CDR3 protein: CASSPRTDATQYF. The CDR3 DNA reads as TGTGCCAGCAGCCCTAGGACAGACGCTACGCAGTATTTT. Using reference TRBV11-2 and TRBJ2-3 for the parts outside the CDR3, the full variable domain is EAGVAQSPRYKIIEKRQSVAFWCNPISGHATLYWYQQILGQGPKLLIQFQNNGVVDDSQLPKDRFSAERLKGVDSTLKIQPAKLEDSAVYLCASSPRTDATQYFGPGTRLTVL.